The 16 T cell receptor beta chains below were found in one sample sequenced in a study of blood T cell repertoires in COVID-19. The protocol was immunoSEQ multiplex PCR, while the TCRdb copy is restricted to in-frame clones and leaves out a portion. The data show about 36,000 clones, roughly 80% seen once. Sequencing was done on a sample of peripheral blood. These receptors came from a man between 60 and 70 years old with active COVID-19.

The chain couples TRBV5-5 to TRBJ2-2, with TRBD1 matching 8 bases. Trimming at V came to 4 bases and at J to 1 base, leaving 6 bases not matched to a gene. The V gene's germline CDR1 is SGHKS and CDR2 YYEKEE (reference sequence). The CDR3 is 16 residues long. The DNA of the CDR3 is TGTGCCAGCAGCCCGGACAGGGATTTGAACACCGGGGAGCTGTTTTTT. Residues: CASSPDRDLNTGELFF.

The chain employs TRBV18 and TRBJ1-5; TRBD1 aligns across 9 bases. Germline-derived CDR1 and CDR2 are KGHSH and LQKENI. Trimming removed 2 bases from V and 6 bases from J; junction bases left unmatched: 2. This CDR3 region has 14 residues. In DNA form, the CDR3 reads TGTGCCAGCTCACCATACAGGGGGCTTCAGCCCCAGCATTTT. It yields the protein CASSPYRGLQPQHF.

This clone was counted only a few times. This chain links TRBV4-1 with TRBJ2-2, with 11 bases matching TRBD2. V lost 3 bases and J lost 4; bases outside the gene matches: 7. The V gene's germline CDR1 is MGHRA and CDR2 YSYEKL. The CDR3 runs 17 residues. The DNA for the CDR3 is TGCGCCAGCAGCCAGGGAACTAGCGGGAGTTCCACCGGGGAGCTGTTTTTT. Translated, it gives CASSQGTSGSSTGELFF.

This sequence joins TRBV2 and TRBJ1-1; 12 bases line up with TRBD1. Germline CDR1 and CDR2: SNHLY and FYNNEI. The CDR3 sequence is 17 residues long. Germline trimming cut 6 bases from V and 1 base from J; bases unmatched to any gene: 9. CDR3 in DNA: TGTGCCAGCAGGATATCCGGGACAGGGGGCTCGAACACTGAAGCTTTCTTT. Translation gives CASRISGTGGSNTEAFF.

The V call is TRBV19, the J call TRBJ1-1; D perhaps matches TRBD1 (5 bases). The CDR3 spans 14 residues. Per the germline V gene, CDR1 is LNHDA and CDR2 is SQIVND (reference sequence). V dropped 3 bases and J dropped 5 bases, with 13 bases sitting between them. The CDR3 loop reads CASSIVDGGTEAFF. The DNA of the CDR3 is TGTGCCAGTAGTATCGTTGATGGGGGGACTGAAGCTTTCTTT.

The chain is built from TRBV5-1 and TRBJ1-6; 7 bases are shared with TRBD1. The V and J ends lost 1 base and 7 bases, in that order; junction bases with no gene match: 2. Germline values: CDR1 SGHRS, CDR2 YFSETQ. The CDR3 is made up of 14 amino acids. The CDR3 sequence: CASSLSQGNSPLHF. The CDR3 nucleotides are TGCGCCAGCAGCTTGTCACAGGGGAATTCACCCCTCCACTTT. Full variable domain (outside the CDR3, taken from reference TRBV5-1 and TRBJ1-6): KAGVTQTPRYLIKTRGQQVTLSCSPISGHRSVSWYQQTPGQGLQFLFEYFSETQRNKGNFPGRFSGRQFSNSRSEMNVSTLELGDSALYLCASSLSQGNSPLHFGNGTRLTVT.

The chain carries TRBV7-2 and TRBJ2-7; 11 bases agree with TRBD2. This CDR3 contains 15 residues. V shed 1 base and J 6 bases; nucleotides not matched to a gene: 5. Per germline, CDR1 SGHTA and CDR2 FQGNSA. In DNA, the CDR3 is TGTGCCAGCAGCTTAGATACTAGCGGGAGAGGCGAGCAGTACTTC. Its protein product is CASSLDTSGRGEQYF.

In this sample, this clone turned up once. The chain is built from TRBV19 and TRBJ1-2; tentatively, D is TRBD1 (5 bases). Trimming cost V 1 base and J 2 bases, with 11 bases left between them. This CDR3 region has 15 residues. CDR1 is LNHDA and CDR2 is SQIVND in the germline V gene (reference sequence). The DNA of the CDR3 is TGTGCCAGTAGTATAGCTGGACACCTCAACTATGGCTACACCTTC. It is translated as CASSIAGHLNYGYTF.

V and J are TRBV6-6 and TRBJ2-1; TRBD2 might be the D (6 bases). Trimming shortened V by 5 bases and J by 9 bases, and 11 bases separated the two germline ends. The germline CDR1 and CDR2 sequences are MNHNY and SVGAGI (reference sequence). The length of the CDR3 is 12 residues. The DNA of the CDR3 is TGTGCCAGCAGTCCCGCCGGGGGTGAGCAGTTCTTC. Its protein product is CASSPAGGEQFF.

The V gene is TRBV20-1, the J gene TRBJ2-2, with 11 bases matching TRBD2. This CDR3 has 17 amino acids. Germline CDR1 is DFQATT and CDR2 is SNEGSKA (reference sequence). Unmatched junction bases numbered 11, after V lost 3 bases and J lost 5 bases. The CDR3 coding sequence is TGCAGTGCTAGTAACGCGCTAGCGGGAGGAATGACCGGGGAGCTGTTTTTT. Its translation: CSASNALAGGMTGELFF.

The V call is TRBV7-9, the J call TRBJ2-1; TRBD1 matches at 7 bases. The germline V gene encodes CDR1 SEHNR and CDR2 FQNEAQ (reference sequence). V was clipped by 4 bases and J by 13 bases; unmatched bases: 7. This CDR3 spans 12 amino acids. The CDR3 loop is CASSSTTGQQFF. Written as DNA, the CDR3 is TGTGCCAGCAGCTCCACGACAGGGCAACAGTTCTTC.

This clone was seen more than once but under ten times. V is TRBV5-1 and J is TRBJ1-2; perhaps TRBD1 as D (6 bases). Germline loops: CDR1 SGHRS, CDR2 YFSETQ. Deletions cut 4 bases from V and 0 bases from J, with 10 bases between. The CDR3 is 14 amino acids. In DNA, the CDR3 is TGCGCCAGCAGCAACAGGGATCCTAACTATGGCTACACCTTC. This encodes CASSNRDPNYGYTF.

The chain links TRBV2 to TRBJ1-2; TRBD1 agrees at 7 bases. The germline gives CDR1 SNHLY, CDR2 FYNNEI. The CDR3 length is 14 residues. Trimming took 4 bases from V and 2 from J; bases not matched to a gene: 4. CDR3: CASSAYRGNYGYTF. CDR3 nucleotides: TGTGCCAGCAGTGCGTACAGGGGAAACTATGGCTACACCTTC.

The chain links TRBV7-2 to TRBJ1-1, with D uncertain. The CDR3 contains 13 residues. The germline CDR1 and CDR2 sequences are SGHTA and FQGNSA. The V end was cut by 1 base, the J end by 8 bases, with 11 bases between. The CDR3 loop reads CASSLGWATEAFF. In nucleotides, the CDR3 is TGTGCCAGCAGCTTAGGGTGGGCGACAGAAGCTTTCTTT. Combining the CDR3 with reference TRBV7-2 and TRBJ1-1 gives the whole variable domain GAGVSQSPSNKVTEKGKDVELRCDPISGHTALYWYRQSLGQGLEFLIYFQGNSAPDKSGLPSDRFSAERTGGSVSTLTIQRTQQEDSAVYLCASSLGWATEAFFGQGTRLTVV.

This clone was recorded only once. The same CDR3 arises from other DNA sequences in this sample as well. V gene TRBV6-2 or TRBV6-3 combines with J gene TRBJ1-2, with 9 bases identical to TRBD1. The CDR3 length is 19 residues. CDR1 is MNHEY and CDR2 is SVGEGT in the germline V gene. Trimming at V came to 0 bases and at J to 2 bases, leaving 13 bases not matched to a gene. The CDR3 reads CASSYSPGQGFGANYGYTF. CDR3 nucleotides: TGTGCCAGCAGTTACTCGCCGGGACAGGGATTCGGGGCAAACTATGGCTACACCTTC.

This clone was counted between two and nine times. The CDR3 is CASSLGQVLFF. CDR3 bases: TGTGCCAGCAGCTTGGGACAGGTGCTATTTTTT. The rearrangement links TRBV7-9 to TRBJ1-4, with 8 bases fitting TRBD1. Trimming removed 3 bases from V and 17 bases from J; junction bases left unmatched: 5. The CDR3 consists of 11 residues. Germline CDR1 SEHNR, CDR2 FQNEAQ (reference sequence).